The 30 T cell receptor beta chains presented below share a single source sample, sequenced in a study of T cells in localized non-small cell lung cancer. Using immunoSEQ multiplex PCR, the repertoire was profiled, and TCRdb retains in-frame clones only, with some absent. The repertoire has about 33,000 clones, approximately 94% of them found once; the top ten carry roughly 6.9%. The sample consisted of peripheral blood, taken before any cancer treatment. Receptor source: a female donor over 55 with stage I lung adenocarcinoma.

The chain is built from TRBV6-5 and TRBJ1-2; D unresolved. Between the trimmed V and J ends, which lost 6 bases and 7 bases, there was a span of 18 bases. CDR3 size: 14 residues. Germline CDR1 is MNHEY and CDR2 is SVGAGI. The CDR3 spells CASRRLGSGGGYTF. Here the CDR3 DNA reads TGTGCCAGCAGAAGACTCGGGTCTGGCGGTGGCTACACCTTC.

This chain joins TRBV27 and TRBJ2-3; 15 bases are a match to TRBD2. Unmatched junction bases numbered 7, after V lost 1 base and J lost 8 bases. CDR1 and CDR2 (germline): MNHEY, SMNVEV (reference sequence). This CDR3 spans 17 amino acids. The CDR3 sequence: CASSLWTSGGAKGTQYF. The CDR3, as DNA: TGTGCCAGCAGTTTATGGACTAGCGGGGGGGCCAAAGGTACGCAGTATTTT.

The rearrangement joins TRBV6-6 to TRBJ1-5; TRBD1 agrees at 7 bases. CDR1 is MNHNY, CDR2 SVGAGI, per germline (reference sequence). The CDR3 sequence is 13 residues long. The V segment lost 10 bases and the J segment 4 bases; nucleotides outside the gene matches: 7. CDR3 in amino acids: CAIYQGGNQPQHF. As DNA, the CDR3 is TGTGCCATTTATCAGGGGGGGAATCAGCCCCAGCATTTT.

The V and J genes are TRBV11-3 and TRBJ2-3; TRBD1 agrees at 8 bases. The CDR3 is 15 amino acids. The germline V gene encodes CDR1 SGHNT and CDR2 YENEEA. After removal of 3 bases from V and 0 bases from J, the junction contained 2 bases not matched to a gene. This chain's CDR3 is CASSFGQGSTDTQYF. The CDR3 DNA reads TGTGCCAGCAGCTTTGGACAGGGAAGCACAGATACGCAGTATTTT.

The rearrangement links TRBV5-1 to TRBJ2-3, with D possibly TRBD2 on 7 matching bases. Germline V gives CDR1 SGHRS, CDR2 YFSETQ. The V and J ends lost 0 bases and 2 bases respectively, with 13 bases between them. The CDR3 spans 16 residues. The CDR3 bases are TGCGCCAGCAGCTTGGATCCGGGGGGCCACACAGATACGCAGTATTTT. Translated: CASSLDPGGHTDTQYF.

This rearrangement joins TRBV19 to TRBJ1-4; the D gene is possibly TRBD1 (6 bases). In germline, CDR1 is LNHDA, CDR2 SQIVND (reference sequence). The V gene lost 5 bases and the J gene lost 4 bases, with 14 bases spanning the gap. The CDR3 spans 15 residues. CDR3: CASSYGRGRNEKLFF. The CDR3 DNA follows: TGTGCCAGTAGTTACGGCAGGGGACGTAATGAAAAACTGTTTTTT. The full variable domain, with the rest looked up from reference TRBV19 and TRBJ1-4, is DGGITQSPKYLFRKEGQNVTLSCEQNLNHDAMYWYRQDPGQGLRLIYYSQIVNDFQKGDIAEGYSVSREKKESFPLTVTSAQKNPTAFYLCASSYGRGRNEKLFFGSGTQLSVL.

V is TRBV25-1 and J is TRBJ2-7; tentative D call: TRBD1 (6 bases). Trimming left V 0 bases short and J 5 bases short, with 14 bases between. The germline V gene has CDR1 MGHDK and CDR2 SYGVNS. The CDR3 covers 15 residues. The CDR3 spells CASSEYMRGIHEQYF. CDR3 in DNA: TGTGCCAGCAGTGAATATATGAGGGGGATCCACGAGCAGTACTTC.

The chain is built from TRBV19 and TRBJ1-5; D ambiguous. The CDR3 spans 14 residues. The germline CDR1 and CDR2 sequences are LNHDA and SQIVND (reference sequence). V gave up 7 bases and J gave up 7 bases, with 17 bases separating them. The CDR3 is CASTDGWVPQPQHF. CDR3 in DNA: TGTGCCAGTACCGATGGGTGGGTTCCCCAGCCCCAGCATTTT.

This rearrangement joins TRBV2 to TRBJ1-3; D not certain. The CDR3 extends over 10 amino acids. Germline-derived CDR1 and CDR2 are SNHLY and FYNNEI. Trimming took 5 bases from V and 6 from J, leaving 2 bases between them. As DNA, the CDR3 is TGTGCCAGCAGTCAAAACACCATATATTTT. The encoded protein is CASSQNTIYF.

The chain uses TRBV9 and TRBJ2-5; maybe TRBD1 (5 bases). Germline-derived CDR1 and CDR2 are SGDLS and YYNGEE. Trimming cost V 4 bases and J 5 bases, with 15 bases left between them. The CDR3 sequence is 14 residues long. The CDR3 DNA sequence: TGTGCCAGCAGCCAAGGGGATCCCGGGGAGACCCAGTACTTC. Translation: CASSQGDPGETQYF.

This chain joins TRBV11-2 and TRBJ2-5, with a tentative D call TRBD1 (6 bases). This CDR3 has 13 amino acids. V was trimmed by 5 bases and J by 3 bases, leaving 10 bases between them. CDR1 is SGHAT, CDR2 FQNNGV, per germline. The CDR3 DNA reads as TGTGCCAGCAGCGTTAACAGGGAAGAGACCCAGTACTTC. It codes for CASSVNREETQYF.

The chain employs TRBV6-1 and TRBJ2-1, with D perhaps TRBD2 (5 bases). With 1 base removed from V and 0 bases from J, the gap between germline ends came to 16 bases. Germline CDR1 is MNHNS and CDR2 is SASEGT. CDR3 size: 18 residues. The CDR3 reads CASSEGTRTVSSYNEQFF. The DNA of the CDR3 is TGTGCCAGCAGTGAAGGGACTCGGACCGTTAGCTCCTACAATGAGCAGTTCTTC.

The chain couples TRBV10-3 to TRBJ2-7; D is undetermined. The CDR3 is made up of 16 amino acids. CDR1 is ENHRY, CDR2 SYGVKD, per germline. V was clipped by 0 bases and J by 2 bases, with 14 bases between them. CDR3 sequence reads: CAISESVGVGTYEQYV. CDR3 nucleotides: TGTGCCATCAGTGAGTCGGTGGGTGTAGGGACCTACGAGCAGTACGTC.

The V and J genes are TRBV2 and TRBJ1-5, with 7 bases matching TRBD1. CDR1 SNHLY and CDR2 FYNNEI come from the germline V gene. The CDR3 length is 18 residues. V lost 2 bases, J lost 1 base, and 11 bases stayed unmatched. CDR3 in amino acids: CASSENRGGAVSNQPQHF. The CDR3 coding sequence is TGTGCCAGCAGTGAAAATCGAGGGGGCGCGGTGAGCAATCAGCCCCAGCATTTT.

This sequence joins TRBV7-2 and TRBJ2-1; maybe TRBD2 (6 bases). This CDR3 comprises 15 residues. Trimming removed 0 bases from V and 4 bases from J, with 10 bases in between. Germline V gives CDR1 SGHTA, CDR2 FQGNSA. CDR3: CASSLAVGGYNEQFF. In DNA, the CDR3 is TGTGCCAGCAGCTTAGCGGTCGGGGGATACAATGAGCAGTTCTTC. Full variable domain (missing parts from reference TRBV7-2 and TRBJ2-1): GAGVSQSPSNKVTEKGKDVELRCDPISGHTALYWYRQSLGQGLEFLIYFQGNSAPDKSGLPSDRFSAERTGGSVSTLTIQRTQQEDSAVYLCASSLAVGGYNEQFFGPGTRLTVL.

The chain carries TRBV5-1 and TRBJ2-3; 7 nucleotides match TRBD2. The ends lost 2 bases at V and 2 bases at J; junction bases unmatched: 5. This CDR3 region has 15 residues. Germline V gene data show CDR1 as SGHRS and CDR2 as YFSETQ. CDR3 sequence reads: CASSLGRGDTDTQYF. The CDR3 DNA reads as TGCGCCAGCAGCTTAGGGAGGGGAGACACAGATACGCAGTATTTT.

V gene TRBV7-9 combines with J gene TRBJ2-3; 10 bases are shared with TRBD2. The CDR3 is 17 amino acids. J gave up 3 bases and V 5 bases, and 11 bases lay outside the gene matches. Germline lookup yields CDR1 SEHNR and CDR2 FQNEAQ (reference sequence). The CDR3 is CASSVEGFSGGTDTQYF. In nucleotides, the CDR3 is TGTGCCAGCAGCGTAGAAGGTTTTAGCGGGGGGACAGATACGCAGTATTTT.

This CDR3 reads CASSLMQGRGANEKLFF. DNA of the CDR3: TGCGCCAGCAGCTTGATGCAGGGGAGAGGGGCTAATGAAAAACTGTTTTTT. The rearrangement joins TRBV5-1 to TRBJ1-4, with a possible D match to TRBD1 (6 bases). Deletions cut 1 base from V and 3 bases from J, with 16 bases between. CDR3 length equals 17 residues. Germline CDR1 SGHRS, CDR2 YFSETQ. The full variable domain, with the rest looked up from reference TRBV5-1 and TRBJ1-4, is KAGVTQTPRYLIKTRGQQVTLSCSPISGHRSVSWYQQTPGQGLQFLFEYFSETQRNKGNFPGRFSGRQFSNSRSEMNVSTLELGDSALYLCASSLMQGRGANEKLFFGSGTQLSVL.

The genes are TRBV5-1 and TRBJ2-2; 8 bases agree with TRBD1. In germline, CDR1 is SGHRS, CDR2 YFSETQ. The trim removed 2 bases at V and 3 bases at J, leaving 3 bases unmatched. CDR3 length: 15 residues. CDR3 protein: CASSFGQGYTGELFF. The CDR3 DNA reads as TGCGCCAGCAGCTTTGGACAGGGATACACCGGGGAGCTGTTTTTT.

V and J are TRBV18 and TRBJ2-2, with D hard to call. The CDR3 sequence is 16 residues long. The germline V gene has CDR1 KGHSH and CDR2 LQKENI. V gave up 5 bases and J gave up 4 bases, with 17 bases separating them. CDR3 nucleotides: TGTGCCAGCTCAAGCACCAGCAGTAAGGGCACCGGGGAGCTGTTTTTT. It codes for CASSSTSSKGTGELFF.

The chain is built from TRBV11-2 and TRBJ2-5, with TRBD2 identical over 9 bases. J lost 5 bases, V lost 1 base, and 11 bases had no gene match. Germline V gene data show CDR1 as SGHAT and CDR2 as FQNNGV. The CDR3 consists of 17 residues. Here the CDR3 reads CASSLVGRASGDETQYF. DNA for the CDR3: TGTGCCAGCAGCTTAGTAGGACGGGCTAGCGGGGATGAGACCCAGTACTTC.

This sequence joins TRBV18 and TRBJ1-5, with D hard to call. From germline, CDR1 is KGHSH and CDR2 LQKENI. V lost 3 bases and J 4 bases, leaving 13 bases between the germline ends. The CDR3 covers 15 residues. As DNA, the CDR3 is TGTGCCAGCTCACCGGGAGCCGGAAAAAATCAGCCCCAGCATTTT. It yields the protein CASSPGAGKNQPQHF.

The J gene is TRBJ1-2, the V gene TRBV6-7; D unresolved. TRBV6-7 is reported as an ORF; its role is uncertain. Between the trimmed V and J ends, which lost 2 bases and 0 bases, there was a span of 19 bases. The CDR3 loop spans 18 amino acids. For the CDR3, the DNA is TGTGCCAGCAGTTACAGGCGTCAAGGTGGTCCTTCTAACTATGGCTACACCTTC. Its translation is CASSYRRQGGPSNYGYTF.

This sequence joins TRBV4-1 and TRBJ1-2, with D possibly matching TRBD1 (6 bases). The CDR3 spans 18 residues. With 0 bases removed from V and 2 bases from J, the gap between germline ends came to 19 bases. Germline CDR1 reads MGHRA; CDR2 reads YSYEKL. The CDR3: CASSQDVGGSKRNYGYTF. The DNA of the CDR3 is TGCGCCAGCAGCCAAGATGTTGGGGGCTCAAAAAGGAACTATGGCTACACCTTC.

The rearrangement joins TRBV9 to TRBJ1-1; 7 nucleotides line up with TRBD1. The ends lost 4 bases at V and 6 bases at J; junction bases unmatched: 12. CDR3 length equals 15 residues. The germline gives CDR1 SGDLS, CDR2 YYNGEE. The CDR3 bases are TGTGCCAGCAGCTTCATGGGAGGACAGGTATCTGAAGCTTTCTTT. Translation gives CASSFMGGQVSEAFF.

The V gene is TRBV19, the J gene TRBJ1-1, with 7 bases fitting TRBD1. This CDR3 region has 14 residues. Losses at the gene ends were 4 bases for V and 11 bases for J; bases not matched to a gene: 13. Germline loops: CDR1 LNHDA, CDR2 SQIVND (reference sequence). In nucleotides, the CDR3 is TGTGCCAGTAGTAGGACCGGGACAGAGCCCGGGGCTTTCTTT. This encodes CASSRTGTEPGAFF.

This clone came up a few times. This rearrangement joins TRBV4-2 to TRBJ2-7; 9 bases align to TRBD1. V shed 4 bases, J shed 5 bases, and the junction held 9 bases outside the gene matches. The CDR3 is 15 amino acids. In germline, CDR1 is LGHNA, CDR2 YNFKEQ. The CDR3, as DNA: TGTGCCAGCAGCCTGACCGGGACAGGGTCCCACGAGCAGTACTTC. Translated: CASSLTGTGSHEQYF.

The rearrangement uses TRBV6-6 and TRBJ1-4; D not resolved. V was pared by 0 bases and J by 7 bases, with 12 bases between. The CDR3 totals 15 residues. Germline CDR1 is MNHNY and CDR2 is SVGAGI (reference sequence). The CDR3 sequence is CASSYSAGSGEKLFF. DNA for the CDR3: TGTGCCAGCAGTTACTCGGCAGGTTCGGGTGAAAAACTGTTTTTT.

This clone was detected only a few times. The chain recombines TRBV7-9 with TRBJ1-5; D ambiguous. From germline, CDR1 is SEHNR and CDR2 FQNEAQ (reference sequence). There are 14 residues in the CDR3. Trimming left V 3 bases short and J 9 bases short, with 15 bases between. In DNA form, the CDR3 reads TGTGCCAGCAGCTTTTCCTGGGGAGATGGGCCCCAGCATTTT. This codes for CASSFSWGDGPQHF.

This chain uses TRBV13 with TRBJ1-5, with 8 bases aligning to TRBD1. V trimming: 5 bases; J trimming: 7 bases; junction bases outside the gene matches: 10. The CDR3 consists of 15 residues. CDR1 PRHDT and CDR2 FYEKMQ come from the germline V gene (reference sequence). The CDR3: CASSQSYRGRQPQHF. The CDR3 coding sequence is TGTGCCAGCAGCCAATCTTACAGGGGGAGACAGCCCCAGCATTTT.